Presented here are 9 T cell receptor beta chains from one specimen sequenced in a study of blood T cell repertoires in COVID-19. Clones were read by immunoSEQ multiplex PCR, and TCRdb kept only the in-frame ones, dropping some. The sample shows 450,000 or so clones, less than 95% of them seen only once. Sequenced input: PBMCs or T cells enriched from blood (not recorded which). These receptors came from a man aged 18 to 30 who had recovered from COVID-19.

A single count supports this clone. The chain carries TRBV10-3 and TRBJ2-7; possibly TRBD2 for D (5 bases). V was clipped by 10 bases and J by 1 base, with 17 bases between them. From germline, CDR1 is ENHRY and CDR2 SYGVKD. This CDR3 is 14 amino acids long. The CDR3 protein is CATSQLVPSYEQYF. In DNA form, the CDR3 reads TGTGCCACTAGCCAGTTAGTGCCTTCCTACGAGCAGTACTTC.

This clone has a handful of counts. The chain employs TRBV11-2 and TRBJ2-2, with D maybe TRBD2 (5 bases). Trimming removed 2 bases at V and 7 bases at J, with 8 bases between. Per the germline V gene, CDR1 is SGHAT and CDR2 is FQNNGV. The CDR3 runs 13 residues. The CDR3: CASSLWENGELFF. Written as DNA, the CDR3 is TGTGCCAGCAGCTTATGGGAGAACGGGGAGCTGTTTTTT.

This chain joins TRBV4-1 and TRBJ1-2, with D maybe TRBD1 (5 bases). V dropped 0 bases and J dropped 8 bases, with 16 bases sitting between them. CDR3 length: 15 residues. Germline CDR1 is MGHRA and CDR2 is YSYEKL. This CDR3 reads CASSQDPGLSYGYTF. Written as DNA, the CDR3 is TGCGCCAGCAGCCAAGATCCAGGGCTGAGTTACGGCTACACCTTC.

The J gene is TRBJ2-5, the V gene TRBV3-1 (or the pseudogene TRBV3-2), with TRBD1 as a possible D gene (6 bases). Per the germline V gene, CDR1 is LGHDT and CDR2 is YNNKEL (reference sequence). CDR3 size: 15 residues. Trimming removed 0 bases at V and 2 bases at J, with 10 bases between. CDR3 in amino acids: CASSQDGTLQETQYF. For the CDR3, the DNA is TGTGCCAGCAGCCAAGACGGGACATTACAAGAGACCCAGTACTTC.

This clone was counted a single time. The rearrangement uses TRBV9 and TRBJ1-2; no definite D call. The germline V gene encodes CDR1 SGDLS and CDR2 YYNGEE. The V and J ends lost 4 bases and 2 bases respectively, with 9 bases between them. This CDR3 comprises 13 residues. The CDR3 nucleotides read TGTGCCAGCAGCCTAACTGAAAACTATGGCTACACCTTC. This codes for CASSLTENYGYTF.

The chain employs TRBV6-5 and TRBJ1-6, with TRBD1 matching over 7 bases. Germline CDR1 and CDR2: MNHEY and SVGAGI. There are 15 residues in the CDR3. Trimming cost V 7 bases and J 3 bases; bases outside gene matches: 6. CDR3 sequence: CASTPGQSYNSPLHF. CDR3 sequence (DNA): TGTGCCAGCACCCCGGGACAGAGCTATAATTCACCCCTCCACTTT.

The CDR3 loop is CASSLNRGGIELFF. CDR3 in DNA: TGTGCCAGCAGCTTAAACAGGGGAGGCATTGAGCTGTTTTTT. The rearrangement links TRBV13 to TRBJ2-2; TRBD1 is a possible D gene (7 bases). V was trimmed by 2 bases and J by 11 bases, leaving 15 bases between them. Germline assignment: CDR1 PRHDT and CDR2 FYEKMQ (reference sequence). The CDR3 totals 14 residues.

The gene calls are TRBV27 and TRBJ1-2; D is possibly TRBD1 (5 bases). Trimming removed 2 bases from V and 0 bases from J, with 22 bases in between. CDR3 length: 19 residues. CDR1 and CDR2 (germline): MNHEY, SMNVEV (reference sequence). This chain's CDR3 is CASSLKGSAGYSTNYGYTF. CDR3 coding DNA: TGTGCCAGCAGTTTAAAGGGTAGTGCAGGGTACTCTACTAACTATGGCTACACCTTC.

This rearrangement joins TRBV10-2 to TRBJ2-5; TRBD1 matches 8 bases. In germline, CDR1 is WSHSY, CDR2 SAAADI. J was trimmed by 0 bases and V by 3 bases; bases with no gene match: 3. The CDR3 runs 15 residues. The CDR3 sequence is CASSELGQDQETQYF. In DNA form, the CDR3 reads TGCGCCAGCAGTGAATTGGGACAGGACCAAGAGACCCAGTACTTC.